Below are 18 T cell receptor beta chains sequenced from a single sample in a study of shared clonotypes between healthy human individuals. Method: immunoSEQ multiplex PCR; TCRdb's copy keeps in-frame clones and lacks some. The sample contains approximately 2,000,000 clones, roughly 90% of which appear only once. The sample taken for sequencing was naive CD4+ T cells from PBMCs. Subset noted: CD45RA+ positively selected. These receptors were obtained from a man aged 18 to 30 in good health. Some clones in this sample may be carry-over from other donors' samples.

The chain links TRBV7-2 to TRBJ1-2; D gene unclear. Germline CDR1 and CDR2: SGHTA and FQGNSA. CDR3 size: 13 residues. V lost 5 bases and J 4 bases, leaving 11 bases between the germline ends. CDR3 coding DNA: TGTGCCAGCAGCGCGGGCGTTTCCTATGGCTACACCTTC. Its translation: CASSAGVSYGYTF.

CDR3 region: CASSSKVGTGVHQEQFF. The CDR3 nucleotides are TGTGCCAGCAGTTCAAAGGTTGGGACAGGGGTCCACCAGGAGCAGTTCTTC. The V and J genes are TRBV27 and TRBJ2-1, with 10 bases that match TRBD1. Germline trimming cut 4 bases from V and 10 bases from J; bases unmatched to any gene: 16. The CDR3 contains 17 residues. CDR1 and CDR2 (germline): MNHEY, SMNVEV (reference sequence).

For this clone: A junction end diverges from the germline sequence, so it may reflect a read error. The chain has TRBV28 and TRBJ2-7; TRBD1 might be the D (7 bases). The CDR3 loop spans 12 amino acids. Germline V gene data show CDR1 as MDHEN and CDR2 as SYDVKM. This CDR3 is CAFGGTVGVIKF. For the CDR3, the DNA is TGTGCTTTTGGAGGGACAGTTGGTGTCATTAAGTTC. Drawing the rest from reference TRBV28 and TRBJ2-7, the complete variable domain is DVKVTQSSRYLVKRTGEKVFLECVQDMDHENMFWYRQDPGLGLRLIYFSYDVKMKEKGDIPEGYSVSREKKERFSLILESASTNQTSMYLCAFGGTVGVIKFGPGTRLTVT.

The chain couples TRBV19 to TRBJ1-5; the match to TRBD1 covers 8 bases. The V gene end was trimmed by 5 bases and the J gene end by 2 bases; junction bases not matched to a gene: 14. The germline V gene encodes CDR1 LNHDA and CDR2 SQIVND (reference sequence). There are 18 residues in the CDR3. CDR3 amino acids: CASSPHRDRSLGNQPQHF. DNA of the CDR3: TGTGCCAGTAGTCCCCACCGGGACAGGTCTTTGGGCAATCAGCCCCAGCATTTT.

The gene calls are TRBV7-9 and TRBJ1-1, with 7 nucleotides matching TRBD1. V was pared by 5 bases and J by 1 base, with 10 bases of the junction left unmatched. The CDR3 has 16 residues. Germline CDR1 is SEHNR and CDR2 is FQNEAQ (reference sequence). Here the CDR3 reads CASSKQGPLRNTEAFF. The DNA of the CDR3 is TGTGCCAGCAGCAAACAGGGGCCCCTTAGGAACACTGAAGCTTTCTTT.

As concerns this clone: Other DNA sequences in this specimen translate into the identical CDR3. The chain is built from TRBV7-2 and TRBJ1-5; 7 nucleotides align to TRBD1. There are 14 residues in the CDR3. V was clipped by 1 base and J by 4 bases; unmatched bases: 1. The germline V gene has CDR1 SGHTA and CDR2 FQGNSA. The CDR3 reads CASSLGQGNQPQHF. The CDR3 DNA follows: TGTGCCAGCAGCTTAGGACAGGGAAATCAGCCCCAGCATTTT.

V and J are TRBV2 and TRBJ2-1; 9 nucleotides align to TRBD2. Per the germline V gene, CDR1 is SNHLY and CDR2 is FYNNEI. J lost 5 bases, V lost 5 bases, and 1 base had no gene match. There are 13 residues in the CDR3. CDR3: CASSRLADNEQFF. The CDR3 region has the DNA TGTGCCAGCAGTAGACTAGCGGACAATGAGCAGTTCTTC.

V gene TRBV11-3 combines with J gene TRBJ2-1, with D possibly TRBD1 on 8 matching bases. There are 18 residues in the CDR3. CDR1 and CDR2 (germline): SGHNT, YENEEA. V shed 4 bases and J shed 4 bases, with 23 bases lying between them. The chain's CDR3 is CASSYRQGAAGSYNEQFF. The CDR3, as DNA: TGTGCCAGCAGCTATCGGCAGGGGGCAGCGGGGTCTTACAATGAGCAGTTCTTC.

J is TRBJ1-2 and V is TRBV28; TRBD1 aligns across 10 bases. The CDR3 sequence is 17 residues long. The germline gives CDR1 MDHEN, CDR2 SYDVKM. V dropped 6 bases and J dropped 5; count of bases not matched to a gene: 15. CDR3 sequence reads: CASSPRQGAVIVYGYTF. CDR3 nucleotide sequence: TGTGCCAGCAGCCCCCGACAGGGGGCGGTTATTGTATATGGCTACACCTTC.

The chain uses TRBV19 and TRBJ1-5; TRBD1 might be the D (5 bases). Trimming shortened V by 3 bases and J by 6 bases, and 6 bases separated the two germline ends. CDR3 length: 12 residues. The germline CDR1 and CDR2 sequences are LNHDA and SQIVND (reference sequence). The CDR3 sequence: CASSMGLQPQHF. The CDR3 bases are TGTGCCAGTAGTATGGGGCTTCAGCCCCAGCATTTT.

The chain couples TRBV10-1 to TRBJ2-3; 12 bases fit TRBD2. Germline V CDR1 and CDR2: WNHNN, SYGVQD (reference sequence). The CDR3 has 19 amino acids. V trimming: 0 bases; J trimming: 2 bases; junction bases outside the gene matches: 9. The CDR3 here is CASSESWGLAGGDTDTQYF. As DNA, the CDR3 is TGCGCCAGCAGTGAGTCATGGGGGCTAGCGGGAGGGGACACAGATACGCAGTATTTT.

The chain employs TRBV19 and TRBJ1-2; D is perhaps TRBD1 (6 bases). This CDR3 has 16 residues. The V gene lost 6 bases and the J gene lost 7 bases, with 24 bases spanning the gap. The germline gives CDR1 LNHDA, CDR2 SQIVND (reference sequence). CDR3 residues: CASRGDPGHPLPGYTF. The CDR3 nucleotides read TGTGCCAGTAGAGGGGACCCGGGACACCCCCTTCCTGGCTACACCTTC.

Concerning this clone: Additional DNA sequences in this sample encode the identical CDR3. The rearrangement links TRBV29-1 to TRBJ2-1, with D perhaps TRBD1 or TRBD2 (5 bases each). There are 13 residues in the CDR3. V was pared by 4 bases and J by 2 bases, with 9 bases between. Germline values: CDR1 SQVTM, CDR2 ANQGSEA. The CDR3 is CSVAGRTYNEQFF. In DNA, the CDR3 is TGCAGCGTTGCAGGGAGAACCTACAATGAGCAGTTCTTC.

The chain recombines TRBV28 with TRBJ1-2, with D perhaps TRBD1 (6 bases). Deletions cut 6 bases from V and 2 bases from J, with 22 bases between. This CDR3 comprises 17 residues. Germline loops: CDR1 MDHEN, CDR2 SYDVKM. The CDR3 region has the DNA TGTGCCAGCAGCCGATACGCGACAGGCTACCAGAACTATGGCTACACCTTC. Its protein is CASSRYATGYQNYGYTF.

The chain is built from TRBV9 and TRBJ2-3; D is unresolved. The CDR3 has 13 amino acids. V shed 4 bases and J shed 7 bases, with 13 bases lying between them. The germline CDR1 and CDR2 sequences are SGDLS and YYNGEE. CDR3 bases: TGTGCCAGCAGCCTTTCCTCCCAAAATACGCAGTATTTT. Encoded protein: CASSLSSQNTQYF.

DNA for the CDR3: TGTGCCAGCAGCTTGGATGACACCGGGGAGCTGTTTTTT. Translating it yields CASSLDDTGELFF. The chain is built from TRBV11-3 and TRBJ2-2; D unresolved. Trimming removed 3 bases from V and 3 bases from J, with 5 bases in between. CDR3 size: 13 residues. Germline V gene lookup returns CDR1 SGHNT and CDR2 YENEEA.

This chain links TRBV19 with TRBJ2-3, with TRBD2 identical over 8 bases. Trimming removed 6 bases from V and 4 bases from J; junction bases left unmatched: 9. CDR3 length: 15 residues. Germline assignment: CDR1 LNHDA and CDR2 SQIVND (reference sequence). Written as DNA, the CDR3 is TGTGCCAGTAGAAAAGCGGGAGCTGTCTCAGATACGCAGTATTTT. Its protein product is CASRKAGAVSDTQYF.

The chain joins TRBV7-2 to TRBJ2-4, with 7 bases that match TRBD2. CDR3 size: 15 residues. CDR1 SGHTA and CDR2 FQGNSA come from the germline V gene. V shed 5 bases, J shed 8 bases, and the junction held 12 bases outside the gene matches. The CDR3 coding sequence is TGTGCCAGCAGCCGGGAGGTAGTCTCTATAGACATTCAGTACTTC. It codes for CASSREVVSIDIQYF.